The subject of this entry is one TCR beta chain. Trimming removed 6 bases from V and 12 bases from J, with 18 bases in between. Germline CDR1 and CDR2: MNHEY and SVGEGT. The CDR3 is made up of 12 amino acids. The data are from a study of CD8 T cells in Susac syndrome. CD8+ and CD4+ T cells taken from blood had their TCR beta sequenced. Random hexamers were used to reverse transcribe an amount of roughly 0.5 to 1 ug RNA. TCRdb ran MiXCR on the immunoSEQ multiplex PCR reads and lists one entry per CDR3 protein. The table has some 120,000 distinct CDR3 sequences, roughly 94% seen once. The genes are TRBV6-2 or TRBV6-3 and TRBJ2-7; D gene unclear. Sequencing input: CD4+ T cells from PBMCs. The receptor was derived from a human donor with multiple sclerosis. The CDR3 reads CASRSTIRVTYF. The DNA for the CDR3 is TGTGCCAGCAGGTCTACTATTCGGGTAACGTACTTC.